This entry lists 32 T cell receptor beta chains sequenced from one sample in a study of cytomegalovirus exposure and HLA in healthy donors (dated by TCRdb to about 2017). The library relied on the immunoSEQ multiplex PCR assay. A mixture of 60 forward primers for TCR Vbeta segments and 13 reverse primers for TCR Jbeta segments was used in the multiplex PCR. Not all clones reach the TCRdb copy of this immuneACCESS table, which keeps in-frame sequences only. Checked studies attribute under half of the gap to unresolved V genes and leave the rest unexplained. The sample profile shows 50,000 to 70,000 clones; 55% to 65% of them were found once. The ten largest account for around 3% of the sample. Sequenced: PBMCs. Every receptor here comes from a man in his thirties or forties in good health and CMV-seronegative.

The table lists this clone with a few counts. V and J are TRBV7-9 and TRBJ1-1; D not certain. The germline gives CDR1 SEHNR, CDR2 FQNEAQ (reference sequence). The CDR3 is 14 amino acids. Trimming stripped 3 bases from V and 7 bases from J, with 15 bases between. Here the CDR3 reads CASSLPYGDGEAFF. The CDR3 bases are TGTGCCAGCAGCTTGCCGTACGGGGATGGTGAAGCTTTCTTT.

This chain links TRBV6-5 with TRBJ1-1; D might be TRBD1 (5 bases). This CDR3 has 16 amino acids. Per germline, CDR1 MNHEY and CDR2 SVGAGI. V gave up 2 bases and J gave up 0 bases, with 13 bases separating them. CDR3 region: CASSYLLGGVNTEAFF. Written as DNA, the CDR3 is TGTGCCAGCAGTTACCTACTCGGGGGAGTGAACACTGAAGCTTTCTTT.

The CDR3 nucleotides read TGCAGCGTCGGACTAACAGGGGATAGGGGGTACGAGCAGTACTTC. Protein sequence: CSVGLTGDRGYEQYF. This chain connects TRBV29-1 to TRBJ2-7; possibly TRBD1 for D (7 bases). Germline V CDR1 and CDR2: SQVTM, ANQGSEA. The CDR3 is 15 amino acids. V was trimmed by 6 bases and J by 4 bases, leaving 22 bases between them.

The CDR3 nucleotides are TGTGCCAGCAGTGGGACAGGGCGAGTAGCAGATACGCAGTATTTT. Amino acid sequence: CASSGTGRVADTQYF. This chain joins TRBV6-5 and TRBJ2-3, with 9 bases identical to TRBD1. The CDR3 is 15 amino acids. With 5 bases clipped from V and 4 bases from J, the junction kept 7 bases outside the gene matches. CDR1 MNHEY and CDR2 SVGAGI come from the germline V gene.

This clone was recorded a few times. This chain connects TRBV5-4 to TRBJ2-5; 11 positions match TRBD1. Germline CDR1 and CDR2: SGHNT and YYREEE (reference sequence). The CDR3 loop spans 15 amino acids. V lost 4 bases and J lost 3; bases outside the gene matches: 5. The CDR3 DNA follows: TGTGCCAGCAGCCTGGACAGGGGGCTTGAAGAGACCCAGTACTTC. Its translation: CASSLDRGLEETQYF.

This clone was detected a few times. A read error may produce the germline difference seen at one junction end. The chain joins TRBV6-1 to TRBJ2-7; D uncertain. CDR1 MNHNS and CDR2 SASEGT come from the germline V gene. The CDR3 is 9 amino acids. CDR3: CATRYGADF. DNA of the CDR3: TGTGCCACCAGATACGGTGCTGACTTC.

The CDR3 region has the DNA TGTGCCAGCAGCTTGGGGCGGGGCTCTGAAGCTTTCTTT. The encoded protein is CASSLGRGSEAFF. The chain carries TRBV5-4 and TRBJ1-1, with a possible D match to TRBD1 (5 bases). This CDR3 spans 13 amino acids. V gave up 0 bases and J gave up 6 bases, with 9 bases separating them. CDR1 and CDR2 from the germline V gene are SGHNT and YYREEE (reference sequence).

The rearrangement links TRBV30 to TRBJ2-4; D is possibly TRBD2 (6 bases). Germline V CDR1 and CDR2: GTSNPN, SVGIG (reference sequence). Between the trimmed V and J ends, which lost 2 bases and 6 bases, there was a span of 14 bases. The CDR3 covers 14 residues. Here the CDR3 DNA reads TGTGCCTGGAGTTGGAGGGGCTCGGGAAACATTCAGTACTTC. Amino acid sequence: CAWSWRGSGNIQYF.

The chain couples TRBV30 to TRBJ2-7; maybe TRBD1 (5 bases). Trimming cost V 4 bases and J 3 bases, with 7 bases left between them. Germline values: CDR1 GTSNPN, CDR2 SVGIG (reference sequence). The CDR3 is 11 residues long. The DNA for the CDR3 is TGTGCCTGGAATAGGGGCTACGAGCAGTACTTC. The encoded protein is CAWNRGYEQYF.

The chain uses TRBV4-1 and TRBJ2-3, with 11 positions matching TRBD2. This CDR3 contains 17 residues. The V gene end was trimmed by 4 bases and the J gene end by 6 bases; junction bases not matched to a gene: 12. Germline CDR1 and CDR2: MGHRA and YSYEKL. The CDR3 loop is CASSPRGLAGGGDTQYF. The CDR3 DNA follows: TGCGCCAGCAGCCCCCGGGGGCTAGCGGGGGGCGGGGATACGCAGTATTTT.

This clone was counted only a few times. The chain combines TRBV11-3 with TRBJ2-1, with TRBD1 matching over 9 bases. The V gene's germline CDR1 is SGHNT and CDR2 YENEEA. Losses at the gene ends were 0 bases for V and 7 bases for J; bases not matched to a gene: 4. This CDR3 is 15 amino acids long. The CDR3 loop is CASSLEGQGANEQFF. Here the CDR3 DNA reads TGTGCCAGCAGCTTAGAGGGACAGGGTGCAAATGAGCAGTTCTTC.

The chain employs TRBV9 and TRBJ2-1; D is possibly TRBD1 (5 bases). The germline gives CDR1 SGDLS, CDR2 YYNGEE. The CDR3 consists of 15 residues. Trimming pared 0 bases from V and 2 bases from J, leaving 9 bases between. CDR3 in amino acids: CASSVAQGTYNEQFF. The CDR3 nucleotides read TGTGCCAGCAGCGTAGCTCAGGGAACCTACAATGAGCAGTTCTTC.

V gene TRBV14 combines with J gene TRBJ1-1; the D gene is possibly TRBD1 (6 bases). The V gene lost 5 bases and the J gene lost 4 bases, with 17 bases spanning the gap. The CDR3 covers 15 residues. CDR1 is SGHDN and CDR2 is FVKESK in the germline V gene. The CDR3 DNA reads TGTGCCAGCAGCAAGACAGGCGGGTGGCCCACTGAAGCTTTCTTT. Its translation is CASSKTGGWPTEAFF.

The V gene is TRBV30, the J gene TRBJ1-5; 7 bases line up with TRBD1. CDR1 GTSNPN and CDR2 SVGIG come from the germline V gene (reference sequence). V lost 3 bases, J lost 2 bases, and 4 bases stayed unmatched. This CDR3 region has 14 residues. The CDR3 sequence: CAWRQGDGNQPQHF. CDR3 in DNA: TGTGCCTGGAGGCAGGGGGATGGCAATCAGCCCCAGCATTTT.

The chain combines TRBV7-2 with TRBJ2-1; 8 bases match TRBD1. The germline gives CDR1 SGHTA, CDR2 FQGNSA. After removal of 1 base from V and 3 bases from J, the junction contained 8 bases not matched to a gene. CDR3 size: 17 residues. The CDR3 DNA follows: TGTGCCAGCAGCTTAGTGACGGGGACAGGAGGCTACAATGAGCAGTTCTTC. Protein sequence: CASSLVTGTGGYNEQFF.

The gene calls are TRBV7-6 and TRBJ1-2, with 8 nucleotides matching TRBD1. This CDR3 has 16 amino acids. J was trimmed by 2 bases and V by 5 bases; bases with no gene match: 10. The V gene's germline CDR1 is SGHVS and CDR2 FNYEAQ. In nucleotides, the CDR3 is TGTGCCAGCAGCAAGGAGACAGGGGCCGTAAACTATGGCTACACCTTC. Translating it yields CASSKETGAVNYGYTF.

This clone was recorded a few times. The chain carries TRBV7-9 and TRBJ2-5; no reliable D call. Judging by the DNA end, TRBJ2-7 fits better; the J call may be wrong. CDR1 SEHNR and CDR2 FQNEAQ come from the germline V gene (reference sequence). The CDR3 runs 14 residues. The CDR3 DNA reads TGTGCCAGCAGCTTAGCGACCAGTTACTACGAGCAGTACTTC. Encoded protein: CASSLATSYYEQYF.

This sequence joins TRBV9 and TRBJ2-1; weak D call: TRBD1 (6 bases). V dropped 2 bases and J dropped 7 bases, with 7 bases sitting between them. CDR1 is SGDLS, CDR2 YYNGEE, per germline. The CDR3 contains 12 residues. CDR3 DNA sequence: TGTGCCAGCAGCGTCCAGGGGAATGAGCAGTTCTTC. It yields the protein CASSVQGNEQFF. The variable domain in full, completed from reference TRBV9 and TRBJ2-1, reads DSGVTQTPKHLITATGQRVTLRCSPRSGDLSVYWYQQSLDQGLQFLIQYYNGEERAKGNILERFSAQQFPDLHSELNLSSLELGDSALYFCASSVQGNEQFFGPGTRLTVL.

The rearrangement uses TRBV13 and TRBJ1-4; D is possibly TRBD1 (5 bases). V gave up 2 bases and J gave up 6 bases, with 13 bases separating them. Germline CDR1 is PRHDT and CDR2 is FYEKMQ (reference sequence). CDR3 length: 15 amino acids. The CDR3 spells CASSLFGRGHEKLFF. CDR3 in DNA: TGTGCCAGCAGCTTATTCGGTAGGGGCCATGAAAAACTGTTTTTT.

The V and J genes are TRBV4-2 and TRBJ1-1; 7 nucleotides align to TRBD1. Unmatched junction bases numbered 8, after V lost 0 bases and J lost 7 bases. The CDR3 totals 15 residues. CDR1 and CDR2 (germline): LGHNA, YNFKEQ. For the CDR3, the DNA is TGTGCCAGCAGCCAAGATAGAGGGGGACAGCTTGAAGCTTTCTTT. Its protein is CASSQDRGGQLEAFF.

V is TRBV14 and J is TRBJ2-7; D is uncertain. Trimming removed 5 bases at V and 0 bases at J, with 14 bases between. Per germline, CDR1 SGHDN and CDR2 FVKESK. CDR3 length: 15 residues. The CDR3 region has the DNA TGTGCCAGCAGCTCTCTCTTGGGCCCCTCCTACGAGCAGTACTTC. It specifies CASSSLLGPSYEQYF.

This sequence joins TRBV27 and TRBJ2-7, with D unresolved. The V end lost 5 bases, the J end lost 1 base, and 12 bases lay between the germline ends. The CDR3 covers 14 residues. Per germline, CDR1 MNHEY and CDR2 SMNVEV (reference sequence). CDR3 sequence: CASSQAGYSYEQYF. The CDR3 DNA is TGTGCCAGCAGTCAGGCTGGATATTCCTACGAGCAGTACTTC.

In its sample, this clone was seen a few times. The CDR3 sequence: CASSNRGNEQFF. CDR3 in DNA: TGTGCCAGCAGCAACAGGGGGAATGAGCAGTTCTTC. The chain is built from TRBV7-9 and TRBJ2-1; 8 bases are shared with TRBD1. The J segment lost 7 bases and the V segment lost 5 bases, leaving 1 base of the junction unmatched. There are 12 residues in the CDR3. Germline V lookup: CDR1 SEHNR, CDR2 FQNEAQ (reference sequence).

The genes are TRBV9 and TRBJ2-5; D gene unclear. The length of the CDR3 is 12 residues. Germline CDR1 SGDLS, CDR2 YYNGEE. The V and J ends lost 5 bases and 0 bases respectively, with 5 bases between them. CDR3 nucleotide sequence: TGTGCCAGCAGTGACTACCAAGAGACCCAGTACTTC. Encoded protein: CASSDYQETQYF.

This clone was observed at least ten times. CDR3 amino acids: CASSEDREYGELFF. The DNA of the CDR3 is TGTGCCAGCAGCGAGGACAGGGAATATGGGGAGCTGTTTTTT. The chain joins TRBV7-9 to TRBJ2-2; 8 bases map to TRBD1. CDR1 is SEHNR, CDR2 FQNEAQ, per germline (reference sequence). The CDR3 covers 14 residues. J gave up 8 bases and V 5 bases, and 7 bases lay outside the gene matches.

The V call is TRBV6-5, the J call TRBJ2-5; D perhaps matches TRBD2 (6 bases). Germline lookup yields CDR1 MNHEY and CDR2 SVGAGI. This CDR3 spans 13 amino acids. With 2 bases removed from V and 2 bases from J, the gap between germline ends came to 6 bases. DNA for the CDR3: TGTGCCAGCAGTTACGGAGGGCAAGAGACCCAGTACTTC. Amino acids: CASSYGGQETQYF.

This clone was observed a single time. The J gene is TRBJ2-3, the V gene TRBV30, with 8 bases lining up with TRBD2. The CDR3 sequence is 15 residues long. Germline V lookup: CDR1 GTSNPN, CDR2 SVGIG (reference sequence). With V trimmed by 7 bases and J by 2 bases, 11 bases remained unmatched. This CDR3 is CAFTPRGVPTDTQYF. The CDR3 region has the DNA TGTGCCTTCACCCCGCGGGGGGTCCCCACAGATACGCAGTATTTT.

J is TRBJ2-7 and V is TRBV18, with TRBD1 matching over 8 bases. Unmatched junction bases numbered 8, after V lost 8 bases and J lost 2 bases. The germline gives CDR1 KGHSH, CDR2 LQKENI. The length of the CDR3 is 14 residues. CDR3 sequence: CASTSGQVAYEQYF. CDR3 bases: TGTGCCAGCACCTCGGGACAGGTTGCCTACGAGCAGTACTTC. Combining the CDR3 with reference TRBV18 and TRBJ2-7 gives the whole variable domain NAGVMQNPRHLVRRRGQEARLRCSPMKGHSHVYWYRQLPEEGLKFMVYLQKENIIDESGMPKERFSAEFPKEGPSILRIQQVVRGDSAAYFCASTSGQVAYEQYFGPGTRLTVT.

The CDR3 loop reads CASSYVPTGSQETQYF. Written as DNA, the CDR3 is TGTGCCAGCAGTTACGTTCCTACAGGGTCGCAAGAGACCCAGTACTTC. The chain combines TRBV6-5 with TRBJ2-5, with TRBD1 as a possible D gene (6 bases). This CDR3 is built from 16 residues. Germline V gene lookup returns CDR1 MNHEY and CDR2 SVGAGI. The V and J ends lost 2 bases and 2 bases respectively, with 15 bases between them.

This chain connects TRBV6-5 to TRBJ1-5; TRBD1 might be the D (6 bases). CDR3 length equals 16 residues. The germline CDR1 and CDR2 sequences are MNHEY and SVGAGI. Trimming took 2 bases from V and 5 from J, leaving 16 bases between them. DNA for the CDR3: TGTGCCAGCAGTTACGACACAGGGACGGTCCATCAGCCCCAGCATTTT. Translating it yields CASSYDTGTVHQPQHF.

CDR3 protein: CSVGQGGGANVLTF. DNA of the CDR3: TGCAGCGTTGGACAGGGTGGTGGGGCCAACGTCCTGACTTTC. The J gene is TRBJ2-6, the V gene TRBV29-1, with 7 bases that match TRBD1. The CDR3 consists of 14 residues. The germline V gene encodes CDR1 SQVTM and CDR2 ANQGSEA. Germline trimming cut 4 bases from V and 3 bases from J; bases unmatched to any gene: 3.

This clone has only a few counts. The V and J genes are TRBV5-4 and TRBJ2-1; 8 positions agree with TRBD1. This CDR3 has 15 residues. V shed 3 bases and J 0 bases; nucleotides not matched to a gene: 2. CDR1 is SGHNT and CDR2 is YYREEE in the germline V gene (reference sequence). CDR3 nucleotides: TGTGCCAGCAGCTACGACAGGGGCTCCTACAATGAGCAGTTCTTC. It specifies CASSYDRGSYNEQFF. Full variable domain (rest looked up from reference TRBV5-4 and TRBJ2-1): ETGVTQSPTHLIKTRGQQVTLRCSSQSGHNTVSWYQQALGQGPQFIFQYYREEENGRGNFPPRFSGLQFPNYSSELNVNALELDDSALYLCASSYDRGSYNEQFFGPGTRLTVL.